These T cell receptor beta chains were read from a single sample in a study of cytomegalovirus exposure and HLA in healthy donors. Repertoires were generated with immunoSEQ multiplex PCR, while TCRdb's copy carries only in-frame clones and drops some. The sample carries 150,000 to 200,000 clones, roughly 80% recorded once. Sequencing was carried out using PBMCs. The origin of the receptors is a girl between 5 and 17 years old in good health and CMV-seropositive. The CDR3 runs from the conserved cysteine through the conserved F or W.

j_call v_call cdr3_aa
TRBJ2-3 TRBV5-5 CASSLAGERDTQYF
TRBJ2-5 TRBV5-1 CASSTGLVVGETQYF
TRBJ2-1 TRBV20-1 CSARGGDEQFF
TRBJ1-3 TRBV28 CASSLGRGFRNTIYF
TRBJ1-4 TRBV5-1 CASRKGQTNEKLFF
TRBJ2-1 TRBV9 CASSNERGGRPNEQFF
TRBJ1-1 TRBV27 CASRVQGGTEAFF
TRBJ2-3 TRBV10-1 CASSEGRFPTDTQYF
TRBJ2-1 TRBV11-2 CASSLVPTFRGSEQFF
TRBJ1-5 TRBV5-1 CASRPAADQPQHF
TRBJ2-1 TRBV21-1 CASSKGTSGSSYNEQFF
TRBJ1-2 TRBV5-1 CASSLVQGVGYTF
TRBJ2-1 TRBV14 CATNRGLAGGLSYNEQFF
TRBJ2-1 TRBV9 CASSVARETSGSNEQFF
TRBJ2-7 TRBV13 CASSLGPGGTYEQYF
TRBJ1-1 TRBV6-5 CASSPDFPQTWAFF